This T cell receptor beta chain was identified during a study of shared clonotypes between healthy human individuals. Notes on the study in general: Across four donors, naive CD4 shared 5% to 5.5%, naive CD8 under 4%, memory CD4 about 2.5%, memory CD8 around 0.42%.

Notes on this clone: Its cognate antigen is unknown.

The germline CDR1 and CDR2 sequences are MDHEN and SYDVKM. The CDR3 contains 14 residues. The V and J ends lost 6 bases and 6 bases respectively, with 18 bases between them. Terminally differentiated effector memory CD45RA+ cells were left out of the naive CD8 fraction, which was CD45RO-negative and positively selected for CCR7. Researchers ran the assay at a deep level. An approximately 220 ng quantity of DNA, roughly 29,000 T cell genomes, went into the sorted-subset replicate PCRs. Here immunoSEQ multiplex PCR was the method, and the copy in TCRdb shows in-frame clones only, minus some. This sample carries 2 million to 2.5 million clones, approximately 94% of them seen once, and the ten largest clones take roughly 1%.

Sequencing was performed on naive CD8+ T cells sorted from blood. This chain joins TRBV28 and TRBJ2-7, with TRBD1 as a possible D gene (5 bases). The receptor comes from a man younger than 35 in good health. CDR3 sequence reads: CASSHSLGRPEQYF. The CDR3 DNA reads TGTGCCAGCAGCCATTCCTTGGGGCGTCCCGAGCAGTACTTC.